This T cell receptor (beta chain) was recovered during a study of T cells after yellow fever vaccination (dated by TCRdb to the late 2010s). Study-level background: The SMART-Seq v4 Ultra Low Input RNA kit was used to prepare libraries from fractions with low cell numbers. Two healthy male donors made up the cohort, one aged 18 to 30 years and the other aged 30 to 39 years. Blood was collected at multiple timepoints before and after primary and secondary immunization, and bulk PBMC replicates and cell subsets were isolated. Bulk TCR alpha and beta repertoires were sequenced longitudinally to track T-cell clones before and after primary and booster YFV17D yellow fever vaccination.

The CDR3 has 12 amino acids, counting the end cysteine and phenylalanine. The sequence is cut down to CDR3 DNA, 36 bases in frame from base 1. CDR1 and CDR2 were assigned from the germline V gene as ENHRY and SYGVKD. V gives up 4 bases and J gives up 1 base, and the segment between their germline ends measures 4 bases. This clonotype was counted at least ten times. No cognate antigen has been identified for it. Per-base qualities were not stored, and no clone one base away is much larger. TCR cDNA was synthesized by 5'RACE template switching, through which a universal primer site and unique molecular identifiers were introduced. cDNA synthesis was primed from both the TCR alpha and TCR beta constant segments. Two PCR steps were used to amplify libraries, with sample barcodes and sequencing adapters being added in the second step. Libraries were sequenced on Illumina HiSeq 2500 (2x100 bp) or NovaSeq (2x150 bp). The authors' analysis ran thus. MIGEC handled demultiplexing of reads and collapsing into UMI consensus sequences, while MiXCR performed V(D)J alignment. Vaccine-responding clonotypes were defined with edgeR using replicate PBMC samples, requiring FDR below 0.01 and a log2 fold change above 5 up to day 15. Each bulk clonotype received a CD4 or CD8 identity based on whether the sequenced CD4 or CD8 repertoire contained that clonotype at higher abundance. TCRdb itself trimmed the public reads at Q25 with fastp, ran MiXCR and retained productive beta chains. Each entry is one CDR3 protein sequence, shown with its most common DNA and genes. It is TCRdb's table, rather than the study itself, that gives the V and J calls and clone size. A total of some 100,000 distinct CDR3 sequences appear in this sample, roughly 6.8% of them only once. Approximately 2.7% of the sample goes to the ten largest clones.

The investigation overall reported the following: Compared with the primary T-cell response, the secondary T-cell response was faster but weaker, reaching its peak on day 5 rather than on day 15. A small share of clonotypes occurred in both CD4 and CD8 compartments, likely arising from convergent recombination. Computational filtering was needed because FACS-sorted repertoires could contain abundant contaminating clonotypes from the bulk population. After the booster, most of the clones that had expanded following primary vaccination were detected again (roughly 96% of CD4 and around 88% of CD8), which suggests that memory was broadly maintained. Because the study included only a couple of donors, the extent to which the findings can be generalized is limited.

Taken with the paper, the label for treatment or condition translates to: live attenuated yellow fever vaccine strain. A standard Ficoll-Paque protocol was used to isolate PBMCs from peripheral blood. Dynabeads CD4 and CD8 positive selection kits were used to isolate the CD4 and CD8 T-cell fractions. TriZol was used to extract RNA from bulk PBMCs, CD4 and CD8 fractions, and dextramer-positive and dextramer-negative fractions. This clonotype was sampled from a man between 18 and 29 years old who received the YFV17D yellow fever vaccine. Sequenced here: CD4+ T cells sorted from PBMCs, sampled roughly 46 days after the first yellow fever vaccination. The chain is assembled from TRBV10-3 and TRBJ1-1, with the D gene uncertain. The CDR3 in this case is CAISAQNTEAFF. The base sequence is TGTGCCATCAGTGCTCAGAACACTGAAGCTTTCTTT.